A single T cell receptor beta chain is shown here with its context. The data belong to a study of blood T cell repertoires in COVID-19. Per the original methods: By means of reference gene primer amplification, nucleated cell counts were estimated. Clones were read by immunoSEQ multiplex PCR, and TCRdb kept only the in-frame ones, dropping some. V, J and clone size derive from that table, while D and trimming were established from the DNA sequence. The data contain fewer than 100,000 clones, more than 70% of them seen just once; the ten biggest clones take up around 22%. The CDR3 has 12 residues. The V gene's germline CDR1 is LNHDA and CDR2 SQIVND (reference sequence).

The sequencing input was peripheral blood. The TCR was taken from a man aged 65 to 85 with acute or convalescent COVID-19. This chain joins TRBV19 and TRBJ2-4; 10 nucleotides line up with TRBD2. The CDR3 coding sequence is TGTGCTAGCGGGAGGCCCAAAAACATTCAGTACTTC. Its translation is CASGRPKNIQYF.